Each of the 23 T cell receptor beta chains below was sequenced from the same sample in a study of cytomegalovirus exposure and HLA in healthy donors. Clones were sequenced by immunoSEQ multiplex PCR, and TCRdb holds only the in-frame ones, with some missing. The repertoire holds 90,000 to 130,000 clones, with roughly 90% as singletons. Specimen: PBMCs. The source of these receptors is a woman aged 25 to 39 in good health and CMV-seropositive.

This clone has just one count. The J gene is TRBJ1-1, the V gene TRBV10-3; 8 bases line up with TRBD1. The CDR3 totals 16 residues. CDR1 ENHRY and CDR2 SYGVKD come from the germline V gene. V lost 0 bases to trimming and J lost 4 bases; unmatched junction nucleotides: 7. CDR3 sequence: CAISESRGLDGTEAFF. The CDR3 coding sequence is TGTGCCATCAGTGAGTCCAGGGGGCTTGATGGCACTGAAGCTTTCTTT.

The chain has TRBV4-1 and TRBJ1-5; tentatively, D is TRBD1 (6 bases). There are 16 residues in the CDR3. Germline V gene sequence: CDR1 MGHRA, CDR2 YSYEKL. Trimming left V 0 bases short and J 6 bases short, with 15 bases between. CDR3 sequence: CASSQEAQGRSQPQHF. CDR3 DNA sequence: TGCGCCAGCAGCCAAGAGGCCCAGGGGAGAAGTCAGCCCCAGCATTTT.

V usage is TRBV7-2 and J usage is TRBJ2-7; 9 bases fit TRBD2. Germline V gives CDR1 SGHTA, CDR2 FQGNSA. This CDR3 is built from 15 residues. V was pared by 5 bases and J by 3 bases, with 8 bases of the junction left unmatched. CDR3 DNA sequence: TGTGCCAGCAGCCGTAGCGGGGGCCCTTTCTACGAGCAGTACTTC. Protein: CASSRSGGPFYEQYF.

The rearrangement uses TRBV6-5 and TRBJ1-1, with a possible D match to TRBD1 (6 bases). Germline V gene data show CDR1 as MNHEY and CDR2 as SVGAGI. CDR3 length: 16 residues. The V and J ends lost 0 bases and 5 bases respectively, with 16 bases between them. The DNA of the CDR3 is TGTGCCAGCAGTTACTCAGGGGGTTTGGTATTAACTGAAGCTTTCTTT. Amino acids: CASSYSGGLVLTEAFF.

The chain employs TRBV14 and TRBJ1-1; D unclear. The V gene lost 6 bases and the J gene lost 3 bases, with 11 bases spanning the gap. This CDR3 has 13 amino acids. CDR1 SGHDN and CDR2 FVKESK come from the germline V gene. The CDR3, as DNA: TGTGCCAGCAGTCTCCTTCCGGACACTGAAGCTTTCTTT. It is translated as CASSLLPDTEAFF.

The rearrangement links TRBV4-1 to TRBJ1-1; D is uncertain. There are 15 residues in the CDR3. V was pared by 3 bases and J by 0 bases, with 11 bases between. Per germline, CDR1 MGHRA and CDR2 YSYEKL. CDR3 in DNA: TGCGCCAGCAGCCATTTCGATGACTTGAACACTGAAGCTTTCTTT. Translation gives CASSHFDDLNTEAFF.

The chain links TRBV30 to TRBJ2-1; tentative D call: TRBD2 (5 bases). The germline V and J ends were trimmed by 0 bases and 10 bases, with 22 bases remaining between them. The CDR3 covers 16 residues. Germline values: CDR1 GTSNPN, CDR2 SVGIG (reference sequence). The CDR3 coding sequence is TGTGCCTGGAGTGTAAAAGTTGGACTGCGTCTAGGCGAGCAGTTCTTC. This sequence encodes CAWSVKVGLRLGEQFF.

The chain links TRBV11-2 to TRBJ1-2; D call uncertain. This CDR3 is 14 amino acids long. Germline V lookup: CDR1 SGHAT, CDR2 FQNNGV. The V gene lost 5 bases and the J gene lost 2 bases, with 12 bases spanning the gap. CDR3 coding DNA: TGTGCCAGCAGCACGGGAACTAAAAACTATGGCTACACCTTC. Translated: CASSTGTKNYGYTF.

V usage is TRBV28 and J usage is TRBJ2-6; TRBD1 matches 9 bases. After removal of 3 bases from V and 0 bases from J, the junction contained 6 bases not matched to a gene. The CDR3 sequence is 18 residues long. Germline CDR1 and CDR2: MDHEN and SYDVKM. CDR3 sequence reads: CASSFRRTGVSGANVLTF. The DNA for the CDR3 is TGTGCCAGCAGTTTTAGACGGACAGGGGTCTCTGGGGCCAACGTCCTGACTTTC.

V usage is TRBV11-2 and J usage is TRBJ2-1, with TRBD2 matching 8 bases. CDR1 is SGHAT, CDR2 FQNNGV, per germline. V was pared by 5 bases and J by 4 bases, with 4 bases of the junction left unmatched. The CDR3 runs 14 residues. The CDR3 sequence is CASSRSGDYNEQFF. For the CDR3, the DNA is TGTGCCAGCAGCCGTAGCGGGGATTACAATGAGCAGTTCTTC.

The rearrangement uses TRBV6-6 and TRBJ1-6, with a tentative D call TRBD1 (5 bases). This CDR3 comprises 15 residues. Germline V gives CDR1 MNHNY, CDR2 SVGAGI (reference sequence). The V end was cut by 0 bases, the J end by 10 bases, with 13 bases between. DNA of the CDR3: TGTGCCAGCAGTTACTCGGGGCCTGAAGACTCACCCCTCCACTTT. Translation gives CASSYSGPEDSPLHF.

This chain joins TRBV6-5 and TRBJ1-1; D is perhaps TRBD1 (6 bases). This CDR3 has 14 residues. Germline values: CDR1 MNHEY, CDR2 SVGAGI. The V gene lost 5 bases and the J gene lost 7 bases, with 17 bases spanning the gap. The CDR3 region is CASSPRNGGIEAFF. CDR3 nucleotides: TGTGCCAGCAGTCCCCGGAATGGGGGCATTGAAGCTTTCTTT.

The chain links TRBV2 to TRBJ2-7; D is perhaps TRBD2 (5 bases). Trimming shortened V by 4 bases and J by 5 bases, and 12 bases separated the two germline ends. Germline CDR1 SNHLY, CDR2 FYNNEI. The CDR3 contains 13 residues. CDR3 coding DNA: TGTGCCAGCAGTGTTCCGGGATCCAACGAGCAGTACTTC. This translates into CASSVPGSNEQYF.

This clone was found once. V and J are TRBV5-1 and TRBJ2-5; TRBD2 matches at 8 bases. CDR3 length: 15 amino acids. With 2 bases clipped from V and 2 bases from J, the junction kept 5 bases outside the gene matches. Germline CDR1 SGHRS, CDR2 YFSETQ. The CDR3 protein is CASSFRAGGQETQYF. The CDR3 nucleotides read TGCGCCAGCAGCTTTCGGGCGGGGGGTCAAGAGACCCAGTACTTC.

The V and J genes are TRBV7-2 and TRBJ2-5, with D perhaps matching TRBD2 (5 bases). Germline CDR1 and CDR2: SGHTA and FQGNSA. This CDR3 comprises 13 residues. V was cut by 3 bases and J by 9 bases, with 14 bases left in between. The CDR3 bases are TGTGCCAGCAGCTTTAAAGGGAGTGGGGCCCAGTACTTC. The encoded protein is CASSFKGSGAQYF.

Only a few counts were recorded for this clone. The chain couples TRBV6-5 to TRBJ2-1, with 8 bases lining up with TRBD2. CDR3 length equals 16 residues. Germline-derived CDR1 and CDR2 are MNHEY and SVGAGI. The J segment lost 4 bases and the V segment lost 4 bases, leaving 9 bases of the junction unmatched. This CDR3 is CASSSLTGGAYNEQFF. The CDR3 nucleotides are TGTGCCAGCAGTTCACTCACCGGGGGGGCTTACAATGAGCAGTTCTTC.

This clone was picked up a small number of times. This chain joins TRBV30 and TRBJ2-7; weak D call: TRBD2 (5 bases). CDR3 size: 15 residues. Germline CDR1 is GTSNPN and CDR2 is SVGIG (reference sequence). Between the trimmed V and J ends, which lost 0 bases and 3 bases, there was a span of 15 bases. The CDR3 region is CAWSVGPLAGYEQYF. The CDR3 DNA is TGTGCCTGGAGTGTTGGTCCACTGGCGGGCTACGAGCAGTACTTC.

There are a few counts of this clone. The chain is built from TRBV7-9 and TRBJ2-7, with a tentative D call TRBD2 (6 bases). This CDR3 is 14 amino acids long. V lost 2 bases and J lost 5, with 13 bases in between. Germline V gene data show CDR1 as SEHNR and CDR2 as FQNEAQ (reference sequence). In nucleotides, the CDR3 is TGTGCCAGCAGCTTACCCCGGGACTCGCACGAGCAGTACTTC. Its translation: CASSLPRDSHEQYF.

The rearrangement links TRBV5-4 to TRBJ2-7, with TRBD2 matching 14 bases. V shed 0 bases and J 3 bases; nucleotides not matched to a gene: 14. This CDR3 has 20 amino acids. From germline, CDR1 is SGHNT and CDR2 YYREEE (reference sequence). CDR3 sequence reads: CASSLEAGLAGADWSYEQYF. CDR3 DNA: TGTGCCAGCAGCTTGGAGGCGGGACTAGCGGGAGCTGATTGGAGCTACGAGCAGTACTTC.

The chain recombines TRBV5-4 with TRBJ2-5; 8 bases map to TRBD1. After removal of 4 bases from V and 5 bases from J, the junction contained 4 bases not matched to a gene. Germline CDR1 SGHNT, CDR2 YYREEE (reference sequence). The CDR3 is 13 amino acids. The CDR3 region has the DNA TGTGCCAGCAGCCGGACAGGGCTTGAGACCCAGTACTTC. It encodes CASSRTGLETQYF.

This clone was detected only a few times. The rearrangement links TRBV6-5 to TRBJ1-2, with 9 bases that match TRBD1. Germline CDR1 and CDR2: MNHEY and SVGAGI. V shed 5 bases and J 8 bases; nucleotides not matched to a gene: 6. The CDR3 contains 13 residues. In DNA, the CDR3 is TGTGCCAGCAGTCCCGGGACAGGGCCAGGCTACACCTTC. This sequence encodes CASSPGTGPGYTF.

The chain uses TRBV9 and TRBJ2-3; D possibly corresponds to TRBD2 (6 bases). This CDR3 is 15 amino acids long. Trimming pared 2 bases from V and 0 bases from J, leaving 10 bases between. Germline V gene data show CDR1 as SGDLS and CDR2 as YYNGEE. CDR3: CASSVGGPSTDTQYF. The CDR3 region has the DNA TGTGCCAGCAGCGTCGGGGGACCCAGCACAGATACGCAGTATTTT.

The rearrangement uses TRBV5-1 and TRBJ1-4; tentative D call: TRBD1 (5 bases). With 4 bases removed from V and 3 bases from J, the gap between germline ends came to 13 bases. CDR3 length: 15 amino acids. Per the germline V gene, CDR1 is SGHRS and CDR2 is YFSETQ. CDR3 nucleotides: TGCGCCAGCAGCGGGCGGGGGATATCTAATGAAAAACTGTTTTTT. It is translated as CASSGRGISNEKLFF. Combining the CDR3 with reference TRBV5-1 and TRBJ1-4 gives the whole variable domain KAGVTQTPRYLIKTRGQQVTLSCSPISGHRSVSWYQQTPGQGLQFLFEYFSETQRNKGNFPGRFSGRQFSNSRSEMNVSTLELGDSALYLCASSGRGISNEKLFFGSGTQLSVL.